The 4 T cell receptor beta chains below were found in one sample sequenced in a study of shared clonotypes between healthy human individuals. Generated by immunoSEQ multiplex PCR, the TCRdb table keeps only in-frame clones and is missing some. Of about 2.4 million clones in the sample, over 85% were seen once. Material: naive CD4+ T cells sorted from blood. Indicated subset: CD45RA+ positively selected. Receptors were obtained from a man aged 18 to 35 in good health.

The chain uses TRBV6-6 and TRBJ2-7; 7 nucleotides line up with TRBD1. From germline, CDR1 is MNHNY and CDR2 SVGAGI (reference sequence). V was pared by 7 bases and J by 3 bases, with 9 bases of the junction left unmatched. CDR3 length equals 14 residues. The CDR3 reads CASTTGTALYEQYF. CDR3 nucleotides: TGTGCCAGCACTACCGGGACAGCCCTCTACGAGCAGTACTTC.

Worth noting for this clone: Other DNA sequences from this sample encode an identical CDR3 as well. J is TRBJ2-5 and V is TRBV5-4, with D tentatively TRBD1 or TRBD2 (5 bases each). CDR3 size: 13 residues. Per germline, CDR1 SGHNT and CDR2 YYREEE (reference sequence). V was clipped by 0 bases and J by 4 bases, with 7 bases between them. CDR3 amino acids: CASSLAGTETQYF. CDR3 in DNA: TGTGCCAGCAGCTTGGCAGGGACAGAGACCCAGTACTTC.

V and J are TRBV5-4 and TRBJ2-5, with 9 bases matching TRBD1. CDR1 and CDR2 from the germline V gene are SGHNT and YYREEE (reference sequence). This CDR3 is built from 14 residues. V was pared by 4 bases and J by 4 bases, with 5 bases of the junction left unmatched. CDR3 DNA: TGTGCCAGCAGCGTAACAGGGGGCACAGAGACCCAGTACTTC. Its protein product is CASSVTGGTETQYF. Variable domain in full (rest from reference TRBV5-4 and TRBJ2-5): ETGVTQSPTHLIKTRGQQVTLRCSSQSGHNTVSWYQQALGQGPQFIFQYYREEENGRGNFPPRFSGLQFPNYSSELNVNALELDDSALYLCASSVTGGTETQYFGPGTRLLVL.

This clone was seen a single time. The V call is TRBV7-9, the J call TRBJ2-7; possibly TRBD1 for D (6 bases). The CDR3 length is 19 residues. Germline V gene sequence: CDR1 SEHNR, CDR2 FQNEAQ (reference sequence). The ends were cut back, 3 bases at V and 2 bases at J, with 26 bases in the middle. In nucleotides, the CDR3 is TGTGCCAGCAGCTTTAGCCCGGACAGAGTGGCCCCCACGCCCTACGAGCAGTACTTC. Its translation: CASSFSPDRVAPTPYEQYF.